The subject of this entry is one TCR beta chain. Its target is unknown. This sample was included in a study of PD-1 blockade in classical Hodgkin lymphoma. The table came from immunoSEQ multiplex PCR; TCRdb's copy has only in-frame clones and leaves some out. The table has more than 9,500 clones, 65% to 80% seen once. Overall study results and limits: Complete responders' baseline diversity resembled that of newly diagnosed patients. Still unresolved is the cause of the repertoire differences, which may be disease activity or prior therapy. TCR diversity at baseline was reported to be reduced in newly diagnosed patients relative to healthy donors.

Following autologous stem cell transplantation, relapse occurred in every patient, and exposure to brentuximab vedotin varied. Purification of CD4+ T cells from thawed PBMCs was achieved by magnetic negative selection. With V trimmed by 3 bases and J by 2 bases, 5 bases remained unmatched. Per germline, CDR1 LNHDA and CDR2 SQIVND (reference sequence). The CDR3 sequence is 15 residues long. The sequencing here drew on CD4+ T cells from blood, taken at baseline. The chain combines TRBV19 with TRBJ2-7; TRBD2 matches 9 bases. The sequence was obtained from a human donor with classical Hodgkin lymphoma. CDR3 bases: TGTGCCAGTAGTATTGCGGGGGGGGACACCTACGAGCAGTACTTC. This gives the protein CASSIAGGDTYEQYF.